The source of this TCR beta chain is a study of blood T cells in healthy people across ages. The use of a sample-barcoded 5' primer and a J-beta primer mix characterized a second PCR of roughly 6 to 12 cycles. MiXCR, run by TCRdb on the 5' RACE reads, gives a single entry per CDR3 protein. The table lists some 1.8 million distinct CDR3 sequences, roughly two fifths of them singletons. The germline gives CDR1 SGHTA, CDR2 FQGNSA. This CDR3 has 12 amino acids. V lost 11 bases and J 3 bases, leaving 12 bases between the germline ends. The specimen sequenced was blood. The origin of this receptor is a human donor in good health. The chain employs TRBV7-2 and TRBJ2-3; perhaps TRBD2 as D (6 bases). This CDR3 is CAAGTATDTQYF. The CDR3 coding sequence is TGTGCCGCGGGGACCGCGACAGATACGCAGTATTTT.